This TCR beta chain was identified in a study of blood T cell repertoires in COVID-19. Background on the study: Specimens from acute and convalescent COVID-19 originated in the United States, Italy and Spain. In each case, the material was cDNA or gDNA derived from T cells, B-cell-depleted T cells, or PBMCs.

The cohort comprised adults aged about 18 to 100 years residing in some 24 US areas. Assay: immunoSEQ multiplex PCR; the TCRdb copy retains only in-frame clones and omits some. The table lists around 46,000 clones, about 88% of them singletons. The CDR3 runs 14 residues. The ends lost 1 base at V and 5 bases at J; junction bases unmatched: 4. Germline V lookup: CDR1 LNHNV, CDR2 YYDKDF (reference sequence). This clonotype originated in a woman aged 45-59 years who had recovered from COVID-19. The gene calls are TRBV15 and TRBJ2-7; 8 bases align to TRBD1. Sequenced sample: PBMCs or T cells enriched from blood (not recorded which). The CDR3 here is CATSRVTGGHEQYF. CDR3 bases: TGTGCCACCAGCAGAGTCACAGGGGGTCACGAGCAGTACTTC.